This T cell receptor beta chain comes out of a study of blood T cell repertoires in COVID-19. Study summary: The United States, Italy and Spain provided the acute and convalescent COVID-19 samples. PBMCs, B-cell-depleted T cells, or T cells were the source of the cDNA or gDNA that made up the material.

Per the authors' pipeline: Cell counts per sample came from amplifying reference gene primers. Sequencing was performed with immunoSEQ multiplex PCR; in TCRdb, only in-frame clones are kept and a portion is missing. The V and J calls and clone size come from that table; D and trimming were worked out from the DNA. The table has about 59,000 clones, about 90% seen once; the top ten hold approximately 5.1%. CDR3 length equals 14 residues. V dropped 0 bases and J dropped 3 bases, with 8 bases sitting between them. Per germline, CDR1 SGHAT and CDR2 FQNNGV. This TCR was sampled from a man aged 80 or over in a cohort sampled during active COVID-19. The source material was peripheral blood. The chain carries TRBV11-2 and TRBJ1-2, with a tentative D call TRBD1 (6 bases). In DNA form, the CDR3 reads TGTGCCAGCAGCTTAGATCCAGGGGACTATGGCTACACCTTC. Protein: CASSLDPGDYGYTF.